This note documents a single T cell receptor beta chain sequence. The data were obtained in a study of blood T cell repertoires in COVID-19. CDR1 is GTSNPN, CDR2 SVGIG, per germline (reference sequence). The CDR3 consists of 15 residues. The junction had 7 bases not matched to a gene; V was cut back by 1 base and J by 9 bases. Sequencing used immunoSEQ multiplex PCR; TCRdb keeps in-frame clones, though not all of them. The table includes approximately 220,000 clones, about 86% detected once. The rearrangement joins TRBV30 to TRBJ1-6, with TRBD1 matching 9 bases. Sequencing was performed on PBMCs or T cells enriched from blood (not recorded which). This clonotype originated in a woman under 40 who had been exposed to COVID-19. CDR3 region: CAWSAVTGGSSPLHF. The CDR3 nucleotides are TGTGCCTGGAGTGCTGTGACAGGGGGAAGTTCACCCCTCCACTTT.